A single sample gave rise to the 5 T cell receptor beta chains below, sequenced in a study of blood T cell repertoires in COVID-19 (dated by TCRdb to the early 2020s). Libraries were built with the immunoSEQ multiplex PCR assay. Drawn from immuneACCESS, this table holds only the in-frame rearrangements with V and J called that TCRdb kept. Clones are partly lost; checked studies trace under half to an unresolved V gene and leave the rest unexplained. The sample data list about 160,000 clones, and approximately 95% of these were observed just once. In total, the top ten clones hold roughly 2.1% of the sample. Specimen: peripheral blood. All receptors derive from a woman in her sixties or seventies with COVID-19, enrolled during active disease.

The chain has TRBV14 and TRBJ1-5; 10 bases align to TRBD1. The V gene end was trimmed by 1 base and the J gene end by 4 bases; junction bases not matched to a gene: 1. This CDR3 comprises 15 residues. Per germline, CDR1 SGHDN and CDR2 FVKESK. The CDR3 DNA follows: TGTGCCAGCAGCCAAGGGACAGGGGGAAATCAGCCCCAGCATTTT. Translation gives CASSQGTGGNQPQHF.

The chain combines TRBV7-9 with TRBJ2-7; perhaps TRBD1 as D (5 bases). This CDR3 comprises 14 residues. CDR1 and CDR2 from the germline V gene are SEHNR and FQNEAQ (reference sequence). V was cut by 1 base and J by 2 bases, with 9 bases left in between. The CDR3 nucleotides read TGTGCCAGCAGCTTAGGCTCCAGGGCCTACGAGCAGTACTTC. This sequence encodes CASSLGSRAYEQYF.

The rearrangement joins TRBV4-3 to TRBJ1-5; D ambiguous. The germline V gene encodes CDR1 LGHNA and CDR2 YSLEER. Trimming stripped 0 bases from V and 8 bases from J, with 14 bases between. The CDR3 covers 15 residues. CDR3 region: CASSQDRGSGKPQHF. The CDR3 DNA reads as TGCGCCAGCAGCCAAGATAGAGGGTCCGGGAAGCCCCAGCATTTT.

Regarding this clone: The junction departs from germline at one end; a sequencing error may be responsible. V usage is TRBV2 and J usage is TRBJ1-1; 7 bases match TRBD1. Germline loops: CDR1 SNHLY, CDR2 FYNNEI. This CDR3 comprises 18 residues. In nucleotides, the CDR3 is TGTGCCAGCAGTGTCCGGGACAGCCGACTTAACCTGAACATTGAAGCTTTCTTT. This translates into CASSVRDSRLNLNIEAFF.

V gene TRBV12-3 or TRBV12-4 combines with J gene TRBJ1-2; tentative D call: TRBD1 (5 bases). This CDR3 region has 12 residues. V lost 5 bases and J lost 5, with 9 bases in between. CDR3 protein: CASSQGAYGYTF. The CDR3 bases are TGTGCCAGCAGTCAGGGCGCGTATGGCTACACCTTC.